Below are 2 T cell receptor beta chains sequenced from a single sample in a study of blood T cell repertoires in COVID-19. Produced via immunoSEQ multiplex PCR; TCRdb's table is partial and in-frame only. The table lists about 120,000 clones, 85% of them singletons. Material: peripheral blood. Receptor source: a man older than 75 with acute or convalescent COVID-19.

The chain employs TRBV7-2 and TRBJ1-3; TRBD1 might be the D (6 bases). This CDR3 is built from 16 residues. Trimming left V 0 bases short and J 0 bases short, with 9 bases between. Germline values: CDR1 SGHTA, CDR2 FQGNSA. Here the CDR3 reads CASSLADSSSGNTIYF. CDR3 DNA: TGTGCCAGCAGCTTAGCGGACAGCTCCTCTGGAAACACCATATATTTT.

The genes are TRBV3-1 (or the pseudogene TRBV3-2) and TRBJ1-6, with 8 bases matching TRBD1. The CDR3 contains 16 residues. V trimming: 6 bases; J trimming: 6 bases; junction bases outside the gene matches: 10. Germline assignment: CDR1 LGHDT and CDR2 YNNKEL (reference sequence). The chain's CDR3 is CASSPSTGVRNSPLHF. The CDR3 coding sequence is TGTGCCAGCAGTCCCTCGACAGGGGTTCGTAATTCACCCCTCCACTTT.